The 21 T cell receptor beta chains below come from one sample, sequenced in a study of OX40 agonist ivuxolimab in advanced cancers. The data were produced by immunoSEQ multiplex PCR, yet TCRdb's version contains in-frame clones alone and is incomplete. The sample lists about 62,000 clones, around 85% occurring once. This specimen was CD4+ or CD8+ T cells sorted from blood, taken in a trial of the OX40 agonist ivuxolimab. The receptor set was obtained from an adult with an advanced solid tumor such as melanoma, head and neck, liver or kidney cancer.

This chain joins TRBV14 and TRBJ2-6; D uncertain. CDR1 is SGHDN and CDR2 is FVKESK in the germline V gene. The V end was cut by 1 base, the J end by 1 base, with 8 bases between. This CDR3 spans 16 amino acids. The CDR3 DNA follows: TGTGCCAGCAGCCAAGGGTTACAGTCTGGGGCCAACGTCCTGACTTTC. Translated, it gives CASSQGLQSGANVLTF. The full variable domain, with the rest looked up from reference TRBV14 and TRBJ2-6, is EAGVTQFPSHSVIEKGQTVTLRCDPISGHDNLYWYRRVMGKEIKFLLHFVKESKQDESGMPNNRFLAERTGGTYSTLKVQPAELEDSGVYFCASSQGLQSGANVLTFGAGSRLTVL.

J is TRBJ1-4 and V is TRBV11-2; D remains unclear. Germline V CDR1 and CDR2: SGHAT, FQNNGV. This CDR3 is 14 amino acids long. Between the trimmed V and J ends, which lost 1 base and 5 bases, there was a span of 8 bases. In DNA form, the CDR3 reads TGTGCCAGCAGCTTAGGTAGAGCAAATGAAAAACTGTTTTTT. Translation: CASSLGRANEKLFF.

The chain recombines TRBV19 with TRBJ1-1, with D possibly matching TRBD1 (6 bases). The CDR3 is 16 residues long. V lost 5 bases, J lost 3 bases, and 19 bases lay in between. CDR1 and CDR2 (germline): LNHDA, SQIVND (reference sequence). The CDR3 sequence: CASSSITGFWDTEAFF. CDR3 DNA: TGTGCCAGTAGTTCGATCACAGGGTTCTGGGACACTGAAGCTTTCTTT. Variable domain in full (rest from reference TRBV19 and TRBJ1-1): DGGITQSPKYLFRKEGQNVTLSCEQNLNHDAMYWYRQDPGQGLRLIYYSQIVNDFQKGDIAEGYSVSREKKESFPLTVTSAQKNPTAFYLCASSSITGFWDTEAFFGQGTRLTVV.

This clone was recorded once. The J gene is TRBJ2-7, the V gene TRBV6-5; possibly TRBD2 for D (5 bases). The CDR3 has 12 amino acids. From germline, CDR1 is MNHEY and CDR2 SVGAGI. Trimming cost V 10 bases and J 4 bases, with 14 bases left between them. CDR3 nucleotide sequence: TGTGCCACCAGCCGCACTAGGTACGAGCAGTACTTC. It is translated as CATSRTRYEQYF.

The rearrangement uses TRBV2 and TRBJ2-5; 8 nucleotides agree with TRBD2. This CDR3 is 13 amino acids long. From germline, CDR1 is SNHLY and CDR2 FYNNEI. J was trimmed by 5 bases and V by 8 bases; bases with no gene match: 7. CDR3 amino acids: CASRREGSETQYF. CDR3 coding DNA: TGTGCCAGCCGACGGGAGGGTTCGGAGACCCAGTACTTC.

This clone was seen a handful of times. CDR3 region: CASSKLSRETQYF. The CDR3 coding sequence is TGTGCCAGCAGCAAGCTTAGTCGGGAGACCCAGTACTTC. The genes are TRBV21-1 and TRBJ2-5; TRBD2 is taken as the D call from the table, unchecked against the DNA. TRBV21-1 is an annotated pseudogene. The CDR3 extends over 13 amino acids.

This clone has more than one count but fewer than ten. The chain carries TRBV6-5 and TRBJ2-7; D unclear. V gave up 6 bases and J gave up 2 bases, with 17 bases separating them. CDR1 is MNHEY, CDR2 SVGAGI, per germline. The CDR3 runs 15 residues. CDR3 nucleotides: TGTGCCAGCAGCTACGTCCGAAGCCGGCCCTACGAGCAGTACTTC. The encoded protein is CASSYVRSRPYEQYF.

The chain uses TRBV7-2 and TRBJ2-7, with 8 positions matching TRBD2. Germline V gene sequence: CDR1 SGHTA, CDR2 FQGNSA. The V segment lost 2 bases and the J segment 3 bases; nucleotides outside the gene matches: 9. There are 16 residues in the CDR3. CDR3: CASSLTSSGSFYEQYF. CDR3 DNA sequence: TGTGCCAGCAGCTTAACCTCGAGCGGGAGTTTCTACGAGCAGTACTTC.

The genes are TRBV13 and TRBJ2-1, with D perhaps matching TRBD1 (5 bases). This CDR3 comprises 12 residues. The V and J ends lost 5 bases and 6 bases respectively, with 8 bases between them. CDR1 and CDR2 from the germline V gene are PRHDT and FYEKMQ (reference sequence). CDR3 loop: CASSQGVNEQFF. CDR3 sequence (DNA): TGTGCCAGCAGCCAGGGTGTCAATGAGCAGTTCTTC.

The chain has TRBV9 and TRBJ1-4; 9 bases map to TRBD1. CDR3 size: 15 residues. Germline values: CDR1 SGDLS, CDR2 YYNGEE. J was trimmed by 4 bases and V by 3 bases; bases with no gene match: 4. The CDR3 reads CASSEWDRDNEKLFF. In DNA form, the CDR3 reads TGTGCCAGCAGCGAATGGGACAGGGATAATGAAAAACTGTTTTTT.

The CDR3 is CASSLTGELGSPLHF. The CDR3 DNA reads as TGTGCCAGCAGCCTAACAGGGGAACTCGGATCACCCCTCCACTTT. This chain connects TRBV6-1 to TRBJ1-6; 7 bases map to TRBD1. With 6 bases clipped from V and 10 bases from J, the junction kept 12 bases outside the gene matches. This CDR3 is built from 15 residues. Germline assignment: CDR1 MNHNS and CDR2 SASEGT.

V usage is TRBV7-3 and J usage is TRBJ2-1; 9 nucleotides match TRBD2. The CDR3 length is 14 residues. Germline CDR1 is SGHTA and CDR2 is FQGTGA. V lost 8 bases to trimming and J lost 1 base; unmatched junction nucleotides: 3. The CDR3 loop reads CASSAGGSYNEQFF. The CDR3 DNA is TGTGCCAGCTCAGCGGGAGGTTCCTACAATGAGCAGTTCTTC.

This clone came up once. The CDR3: CATEGEVTDTQYF. For the CDR3, the DNA is TGTGCCACCGAGGGGGAGGTCACAGATACGCAGTATTTT. The chain is built from TRBV15 and TRBJ2-3; D possibly uses TRBD1 or TRBD2 (6 bases each). This CDR3 region has 13 residues. Looked up from germline, CDR1 is LNHNV and CDR2 is YYDKDF (reference sequence). V was trimmed by 8 bases and J by 2 bases, leaving 11 bases between them. The full variable domain, its missing parts supplied by reference TRBV15 and TRBJ2-3, is DAMVIQNPRYQVTQFGKPVTLSCSQTLNHNVMYWYQQKSSQAPKLLFHYYDKDFNNEADTPDNFQSRRPNTSFCFLDIRSPGLGDTAMYLCATEGEVTDTQYFGPGTRLTVL.

This clone was counted a single time. The gene calls are TRBV4-1 and TRBJ1-6, with D unresolved. This CDR3 spans 17 amino acids. The germline V and J ends were trimmed by 0 bases and 10 bases, with 19 bases remaining between them. Germline CDR1 MGHRA, CDR2 YSYEKL. The DNA of the CDR3 is TGCGCCAGCAGCCAAGAGGGGAGTGGCCCATTCGAGTCACCCCTCCACTTT. This gives the protein CASSQEGSGPFESPLHF.

The chain recombines TRBV2 with TRBJ1-1, with TRBD1 identical over 7 bases. With V trimmed by 6 bases and J by 1 base, 8 bases remained unmatched. Per germline, CDR1 SNHLY and CDR2 FYNNEI. CDR3 length equals 15 residues. CDR3 region: CASRTGIVTNTEAFF. Here the CDR3 DNA reads TGTGCCAGCAGGACAGGGATCGTGACGAACACTGAAGCTTTCTTT. The full variable domain, its missing parts supplied by reference TRBV2 and TRBJ1-1, is EPEVTQTPSHQVTQMGQEVILRCVPISNHLYFYWYRQILGQKVEFLVSFYNNEISEKSEIFDDQFSVERPDGSNFTLKIRSTKLEDSAMYFCASRTGIVTNTEAFFGQGTRLTVV.

The chain carries TRBV19 and TRBJ2-1; perhaps D is TRBD1 or TRBD2 (5 bases each). The CDR3 sequence is 15 residues long. V was clipped by 5 bases and J by 5 bases, with 16 bases between them. From germline, CDR1 is LNHDA and CDR2 SQIVND (reference sequence). The CDR3, as DNA: TGTGCCAGTAGTCCCGGGACGGCCGGTCACAATGAGCAGTTCTTC. It specifies CASSPGTAGHNEQFF.

The chain employs TRBV5-1 and TRBJ2-5; D call uncertain. Deletions cut 1 base from V and 11 bases from J, with 12 bases between. CDR1 and CDR2 (germline): SGHRS, YFSETQ. The CDR3 is 12 residues long. In DNA form, the CDR3 reads TGCGCCAGCAGCTTGTTCGTGGCGGAGCAGTACTTC. This gives the protein CASSLFVAEQYF.

J is TRBJ1-6 and V is TRBV2; 9 nucleotides match TRBD1. The CDR3 runs to 12 residues. Germline-derived CDR1 and CDR2 are SNHLY and FYNNEI. The V gene end was trimmed by 8 bases and the J gene end by 17 bases; junction bases not matched to a gene: 10. DNA for the CDR3: TGTGCCAGCGGAGTAACAGGGGGCCGGGTCCACTTT. Its translation is CASGVTGGRVHF.

V gene TRBV19 combines with J gene TRBJ1-5, with D possibly TRBD1 on 5 matching bases. The CDR3 covers 15 residues. Germline V gene lookup returns CDR1 LNHDA and CDR2 SQIVND (reference sequence). Trimming cost V 4 bases and J 4 bases, with 14 bases left between them. CDR3 DNA: TGTGCCAGTAGTACCCGGGACGGAAGAAATCAGCCCCAGCATTTT. This sequence encodes CASSTRDGRNQPQHF.

The chain combines TRBV14 with TRBJ2-2; D unresolved. The germline gives CDR1 SGHDN, CDR2 FVKESK. Trimming shortened V by 0 bases and J by 2 bases, and 10 bases separated the two germline ends. The CDR3 consists of 16 residues. In nucleotides, the CDR3 is TGTGCCAGCAGCCAAGAGACGCACTTTAACACCGGGGAGCTGTTTTTT. As protein: CASSQETHFNTGELFF.

The rearrangement joins TRBV9 to TRBJ1-1; the D gene is possibly TRBD1 (5 bases). This CDR3 region has 17 residues. The germline V and J ends were trimmed by 2 bases and 8 bases, with 25 bases remaining between them. Looked up from germline, CDR1 is SGDLS and CDR2 is YYNGEE. CDR3 nucleotides: TGTGCCAGCAGCGTCGCTATATTCGGCACGGGGCTAGAGGAAGCTTTCTTT. Encoded protein: CASSVAIFGTGLEEAFF.